This TCR beta chain was recovered during a study of blood T cell repertoires in COVID-19. Study context: Samples taken during acute and convalescent COVID-19 were collected in the United States, Italy and Spain. PBMCs, B-cell-depleted T cells, or T cells provided the cDNA or gDNA that made up the material.

Study processing details: Estimation of nucleated cell counts was performed using reference gene primer amplification. Method: immunoSEQ multiplex PCR; TCRdb's copy keeps in-frame clones and lacks some. V and J calls and clone size are those listed in that table; D and trimming were worked out from the DNA. The sample consists of roughly 70,000 clones, around four fifths of them appearing once. J lost 4 bases, V lost 4 bases, and 13 bases had no gene match. CDR3 length equals 19 residues. Per germline, CDR1 LGHDT and CDR2 YNNKEL (reference sequence). This chain joins TRBV3-1 (or the pseudogene TRBV3-2) and TRBJ2-5; 15 nucleotides match TRBD2. The sequenced material came from peripheral blood. The TCR sequence derives from a human donor in a cohort sampled during active COVID-19. The CDR3 DNA reads as TGTGCCAGCAGCCCTGGGACTAGCGGGAGGCTCCTTCTTGTAGAGACCCAGTACTTC. Translated, it gives CASSPGTSGRLLLVETQYF.